A selection of T cell receptor beta chains follows, all from one sample in a study of blood T cells in healthy people across ages. One entry per CDR3 protein, called by TCRdb with MiXCR from the 5' RACE reads. This sample has 1.5 million to 2 million distinct CDR3 sequences; about 50% occur once, and the top ten carry around 2.1%. Sequenced material: blood. These TCRs come from a woman in her forties in good health. The conserved cysteine and the conserved F or W are not part of the CDR3 here.

j_call,cdr3_length,v_call,cdr3_aa
TRBJ2-3,14,TRBV29-1,SVEAPGQASTDTQY
TRBJ2-7,13,TRBV6-6,ASRPQQLTDDGQY
TRBJ2-1,13,TRBV6-2/TRBV6-3,ASSWRGAGQETQF
TRBJ2-3,12,TRBV2,ASSVWYDTDTQY
TRBJ1-1,13,TRBV6-5,ASSYSSGAGHEAF
TRBJ2-4,13,TRBV7-2,ASSSPRGAKNIQY
TRBJ2-7,11,TRBV27,ASISTSSYEQY
TRBJ1-6,10,TRBV15,ATSRDDAPLH
TRBJ2-3,14,TRBV6-5,ASRAAGGSVTDTQY
TRBJ1-6,11,TRBV20-1,SARTPYNSPLH
TRBJ1-4,14,TRBV6-5,ASSYLLDRINEKLF
TRBJ1-2,12,TRBV4-3,ASSQLTGGGGYT
TRBJ2-7,12,TRBV6-2/TRBV6-3,ASSDPGFPYEQY
TRBJ2-5,14,TRBV4-1,ASSQGALWYQETQY
TRBJ2-5,13,TRBV12-3/TRBV12-4,ASSLSGTVQETQY
TRBJ1-6,14,TRBV4-2,ASSQDQEGRGSPLH
TRBJ2-1,12,TRBV27,ASSFSGIGNEQF
TRBJ1-4,15,TRBV9,ASSVGLGRGENEKLF
TRBJ1-1,12,TRBV4-3,ASSRQGDSTEAF
TRBJ2-1,18,TRBV5-6,ASSLVIHSLGQGLYNEQF
TRBJ1-1,16,TRBV4-1,ASSPENTGYRGSTEAF
TRBJ2-7,12,TRBV12-3/TRBV12-4,ASSFRVMAYEQY
TRBJ1-2,12,TRBV5-1,ASSTGQVGYGYT
TRBJ2-7,14,TRBV10-3,AISRGQGSSYNEQY
TRBJ1-2,14,TRBV20-1,SATSTTGPRLYGYT
TRBJ2-3,13,TRBV13,ASSYDRGRGDTQY
TRBJ1-2,12,TRBV20-1,SARKPGGDYGYT
TRBJ2-3,16,TRBV3-1,ASSQNPHGGGGVDTQY
TRBJ1-2,12,TRBV20-1,SASAGQTDYGYT
TRBJ1-1,10,TRBV6-2/TRBV6-3,ASSYVDSTAF